Shown below are 20 T cell receptor beta chains from a single sample sequenced in a study of T cells in Graves' hyperthyroidism and ophthalmopathy (dated by TCRdb to the late 2010s). Libraries were made using multiplex PCR. These reads were obtained on an Illumina HiSeq 2000. The TCR beta CDR3 regions were amplified from the RNA transcripts. The first round of RT-PCR for the TCR CDR3 was performed with the HTBI primer set and the Qiagen OneStep RT-PCR kit. The public reads were reanalyzed by TCRdb: fastp trimming at Q25, MiXCR alignment, in-frame beta chains only. Every entry covers one CDR3 protein and lists the most common genes and DNA from its rows. This sample has about 640,000 distinct CDR3 sequences in its table, and about a fifth of those were observed once. The leading ten clones occupy about 35% of the sample. Sequencing used blood. These receptors were collected from a young man with Graves' ophthalmopathy.

This chain connects TRBV7-9 to TRBJ2-1; 9 bases are a match to TRBD1. The germline gives CDR1 SEHNR, CDR2 FQNEAQ (reference sequence). The CDR3 covers 16 residues. The CDR3 nucleotides read TGTGCGATCATTTCCGGGCGGGGGACAGGGTTAAATGAGCAGTTCTTC. This codes for CAIISGRGTGLNEQFF. The whole variable domain, filled in from reference TRBV7-9 and TRBJ2-1, reads DTGVSQNPRHKITKRGQNVTFRCDPISEHNRLYWYRQTLGQGPEFLTYFQNEAQLEKSRLLSDRFSAERPKGSFSTLEIQRTEQGDSAMYLCAIISGRGTGLNEQFFGPGTRLTVL.

The rearrangement joins TRBV27 to TRBJ2-3, with D perhaps matching TRBD1 (5 bases). This CDR3 is 16 amino acids long. Per the germline V gene, CDR1 is MNHEY and CDR2 is SMNVEV (reference sequence). Trimming removed 6 bases at V and 0 bases at J, with 16 bases between. CDR3 nucleotides: TGTGCCAGCAGCACTGACAGAGCCGGGAGCACAGATACGCAGTATTTT. Residues: CASSTDRAGSTDTQYF.

The chain joins TRBV25-1 to TRBJ2-3, with 7 bases fitting TRBD1. The CDR3 runs 18 residues. V dropped 2 bases and J dropped 4; count of bases not matched to a gene: 15. Looked up from germline, CDR1 is MGHDK and CDR2 is SYGVNS. The CDR3 DNA reads TGTGCCAGCAGTGAAGGGGTCGGTAGGGGGCCGGGACCAGATACGCAGTATTTT. Translation gives CASSEGVGRGPGPDTQYF.

This clonotype occurred many times. This sequence joins TRBV28 and TRBJ1-1; 8 bases are a match to TRBD1. V lost 3 bases and J lost 5; bases outside the gene matches: 5. CDR3 size: 14 residues. CDR1 and CDR2 from the germline V gene are MDHEN and SYDVKM. The CDR3, as DNA: TGTGCCAGCAGTTTTTCCGGGACAGGTACTGAAGCTTTCTTT. It is translated as CASSFSGTGTEAFF.

In its sample, this clonotype was seen a few times. The CDR3 nucleotides are TGTGCCAGCAGCTCGGACAGGGTCGGCAAAAACATTCAGTACTTC. Its translation: CASSSDRVGKNIQYF. V gene TRBV11-1 combines with J gene TRBJ2-4; 8 nucleotides align to TRBD1. Germline CDR1 reads SGHAT; CDR2 reads FQDESV (reference sequence). The CDR3 totals 15 residues. V gave up 4 bases and J gave up 3 bases; unmatched junction bases: 5.

The rearrangement uses TRBV7-2 and TRBJ2-1; 7 nucleotides agree with TRBD2. J gave up 10 bases and V 5 bases, and 5 bases lay outside the gene matches. There are 12 residues in the CDR3. Germline loops: CDR1 SGHTA, CDR2 FQGNSA. CDR3 sequence: CASSVGGLEQFF. The DNA of the CDR3 is TGTGCCAGCAGCGTCGGGGGGTTGGAGCAGTTCTTC.

This clonotype was seen more than once but under ten times. The chain has TRBV6-2 or TRBV6-3 and TRBJ1-1, with no clear D. In germline, CDR1 is MNHEY, CDR2 SVGEGT. The CDR3 runs 15 residues. V gave up 6 bases and J gave up 1 base, with 15 bases separating them. Written as DNA, the CDR3 is TGTGCCAGCAGCTATGGGAGGGATAGGAACACTGAAGCTTTCTTT. Its translation is CASSYGRDRNTEAFF.

The rearrangement links TRBV6-1 to TRBJ2-1; tentative D call: TRBD1 (5 bases). This CDR3 region has 16 residues. Germline V gene lookup returns CDR1 MNHNS and CDR2 SASEGT. V lost 3 bases and J lost 0, with 12 bases in between. The CDR3 DNA is TGTGCCAGCAGTGATTGGGGCCGTAGCTCCTACAATGAGCAGTTCTTC. It is translated as CASSDWGRSSYNEQFF.

This clonotype appeared many times. The rearrangement uses TRBV20-1 and TRBJ2-7; 11 bases match TRBD2. Germline trimming cut 0 bases from V and 2 bases from J; bases unmatched to any gene: 12. Germline assignment: CDR1 DFQATT and CDR2 SNEGSKA (reference sequence). This CDR3 has 18 residues. The DNA for the CDR3 is TGCAGTGCTAGAGACCCCTCGATACTAGCGGGAGACCCCTACGAGCAGTACTTC. This translates into CSARDPSILAGDPYEQYF.

This clonotype occurred a few times. The chain has TRBV6-1 and TRBJ2-2; D remains ambiguous. Germline CDR1 and CDR2: MNHNS and SASEGT. V shed 6 bases and J shed 7 bases, with 15 bases lying between them. This CDR3 is 14 amino acids long. In DNA, the CDR3 is TGTGCCAGCAGATCCGACGGAATCCTCGGGGAGCTGTTTTTT. Translating gives CASRSDGILGELFF.

This clonotype was observed a few times. The V and J genes are TRBV4-1 and TRBJ2-2; no reliable D call. Germline CDR1 and CDR2: MGHRA and YSYEKL. The germline V and J ends were trimmed by 0 bases and 6 bases, with 11 bases remaining between them. The CDR3 spans 15 residues. The CDR3 DNA reads TGCGCCAGCAGCCAAGATTGGGGATCGGCCGGGGAGCTGTTTTTT. This codes for CASSQDWGSAGELFF.

The chain links TRBV29-1 to TRBJ1-1, with D possibly matching TRBD1 (5 bases). The CDR3 extends over 13 amino acids. V dropped 0 bases and J dropped 4 bases, with 9 bases sitting between them. The germline CDR1 and CDR2 sequences are SQVTM and ANQGSEA. The CDR3 protein is CSVEDPRATEAFF. The CDR3 coding sequence is TGCAGCGTTGAAGACCCCAGGGCCACTGAAGCTTTCTTT.

The chain employs TRBV9 and TRBJ2-3; 8 nucleotides agree with TRBD1. Germline V gene data show CDR1 as SGDLS and CDR2 as YYNGEE. The CDR3 extends over 15 amino acids. V trimming: 4 bases; J trimming: 4 bases; junction bases outside the gene matches: 8. CDR3 residues: CASSPWDRIADTQYF. The CDR3 DNA reads TGTGCCAGCAGCCCCTGGGACAGGATTGCAGATACGCAGTATTTT. The variable domain in full, completed from reference TRBV9 and TRBJ2-3, reads DSGVTQTPKHLITATGQRVTLRCSPRSGDLSVYWYQQSLDQGLQFLIQYYNGEERAKGNILERFSAQQFPDLHSELNLSSLELGDSALYFCASSPWDRIADTQYFGPGTRLTVL.

The chain joins TRBV7-9 to TRBJ2-2, with 13 bases lining up with TRBD2. Losses at the gene ends were 6 bases for V and 2 bases for J; bases not matched to a gene: 0. The CDR3 runs to 15 residues. The germline V gene has CDR1 SEHNR and CDR2 FQNEAQ (reference sequence). The CDR3 is CASRGLAGNTGELFF. CDR3 DNA sequence: TGTGCCAGCAGGGGACTAGCGGGAAACACCGGGGAGCTGTTTTTT. The full variable domain, with the rest looked up from reference TRBV7-9 and TRBJ2-2, is DTGVSQNPRHKITKRGQNVTFRCDPISEHNRLYWYRQTLGQGPEFLTYFQNEAQLEKSRLLSDRFSAERPKGSFSTLEIQRTEQGDSAMYLCASRGLAGNTGELFFGEGSRLTVL.

This clonotype appeared a few times. A much larger clone is a single base away; this may be a read error. The V gene is TRBV28, the J gene TRBJ2-7, with 10 bases aligning to TRBD2. Trimming cost V 6 bases and J 7 bases; bases outside gene matches: 12. This CDR3 is built from 15 residues. Germline CDR1 reads MDHEN; CDR2 reads SYDVKM. CDR3 nucleotide sequence: TGTGCCAGCAGCCCAGCGGGAGGGCCCCTCGGTGAGCAGTACTTC. It is translated as CASSPAGGPLGEQYF.

This clonotype has just a few counts. The chain employs TRBV6-1 and TRBJ2-2; D is perhaps TRBD2 (6 bases). This CDR3 has 16 residues. The germline V gene encodes CDR1 MNHNS and CDR2 SASEGT. V was clipped by 6 bases and J by 4 bases, with 18 bases between them. The CDR3 loop reads CASRTSGGVSTGELFF. For the CDR3, the DNA is TGTGCCAGCAGGACCTCCGGGGGAGTGAGCACCGGGGAGCTGTTTTTT.

This clonotype occurred many times. CDR3 in amino acids: CAWTQGQGSNQPQHF. Written as DNA, the CDR3 is TGTGCCTGGACCCAAGGACAGGGGAGCAATCAGCCCCAGCATTTT. The chain couples TRBV30 to TRBJ1-5; 9 bases agree with TRBD1. Losses at the gene ends were 4 bases for V and 1 base for J; bases not matched to a gene: 5. The CDR3 consists of 15 residues. Per germline, CDR1 GTSNPN and CDR2 SVGIG (reference sequence).

A note on this clonotype: A read error may account for a junction end that differs from germline. The CDR3 nucleotides are TGTGCCAGCAGCTCCCGTGGACAGGGGGCGCTTAATCGATATGGGGAGACCCAGTACTTC. It encodes CASSSRGQGALNRYGETQYF. The rearrangement links TRBV5-1 to TRBJ2-5; the match to TRBD1 covers 11 bases. Germline loops: CDR1 SGHRS, CDR2 YFSETQ. The length of the CDR3 is 20 residues.

The sample holds a few counts of this clonotype. The rearrangement links TRBV2 to TRBJ2-5; the match to TRBD2 covers 9 bases. The length of the CDR3 is 15 residues. With V trimmed by 7 bases and J by 1 base, 7 bases remained unmatched. Germline CDR1 reads SNHLY; CDR2 reads FYNNEI. CDR3 coding DNA: TGTGCCAGCACCGCATTTAGCGGGGGCCAAGAGACCCAGTACTTC. Translating it yields CASTAFSGGQETQYF.

The V and J genes are TRBV6-2 or TRBV6-3 and TRBJ2-1, with TRBD2 identical over 7 bases. CDR3 length: 16 amino acids. V lost 8 bases to trimming and J lost 5 bases; unmatched junction nucleotides: 15. The germline V gene encodes CDR1 MNHEY and CDR2 SVGEGT. CDR3 coding DNA: TGTGCCAGCGTTGGCCTACGCGGGAGAGGGGACAATGAGCAGTTCTTC. This translates into CASVGLRGRGDNEQFF.